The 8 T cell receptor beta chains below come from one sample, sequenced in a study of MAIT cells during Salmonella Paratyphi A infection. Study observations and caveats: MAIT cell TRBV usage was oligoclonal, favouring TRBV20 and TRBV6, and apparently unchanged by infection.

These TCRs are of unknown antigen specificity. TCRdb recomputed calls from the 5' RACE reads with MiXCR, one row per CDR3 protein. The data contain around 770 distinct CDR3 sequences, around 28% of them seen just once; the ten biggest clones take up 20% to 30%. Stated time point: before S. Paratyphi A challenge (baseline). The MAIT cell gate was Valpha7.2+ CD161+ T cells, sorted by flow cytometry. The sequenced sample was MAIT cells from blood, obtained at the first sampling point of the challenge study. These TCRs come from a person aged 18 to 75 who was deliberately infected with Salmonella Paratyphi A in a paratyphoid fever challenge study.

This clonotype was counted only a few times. The CDR3 loop reads CASSAGQGETDTQYF. CDR3 nucleotide sequence: TGTGCCAGCAGCGCCGGACAGGGGGAGACAGATACGCAGTATTTT. The V call is TRBV9, the J call TRBJ2-3; 10 nucleotides match TRBD1. The CDR3 contains 15 residues. Germline assignment: CDR1 SGDLS and CDR2 YYNGEE. The V segment lost 3 bases and the J segment 3 bases; nucleotides outside the gene matches: 4.

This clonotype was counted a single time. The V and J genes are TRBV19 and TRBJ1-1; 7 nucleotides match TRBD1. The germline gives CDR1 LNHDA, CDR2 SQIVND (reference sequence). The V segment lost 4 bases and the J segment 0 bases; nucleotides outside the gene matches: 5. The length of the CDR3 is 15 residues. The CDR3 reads CASSREGAMNTEAFF. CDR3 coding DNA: TGTGCCAGTAGTAGAGAGGGGGCCATGAACACTGAAGCTTTCTTT.

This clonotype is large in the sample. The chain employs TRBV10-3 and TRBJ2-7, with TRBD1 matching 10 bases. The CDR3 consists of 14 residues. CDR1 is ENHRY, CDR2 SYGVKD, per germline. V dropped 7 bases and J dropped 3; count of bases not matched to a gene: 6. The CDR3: CAIKGTGESYEQYF. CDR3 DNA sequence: TGTGCCATCAAAGGGACAGGGGAAAGCTACGAGCAGTACTTC.

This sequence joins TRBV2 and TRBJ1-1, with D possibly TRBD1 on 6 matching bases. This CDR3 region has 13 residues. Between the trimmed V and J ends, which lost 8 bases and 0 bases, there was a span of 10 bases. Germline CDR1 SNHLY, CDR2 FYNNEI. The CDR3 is CASSGEVNTEAFF. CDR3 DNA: TGTGCCAGCTCAGGGGAAGTGAACACTGAAGCTTTCTTT. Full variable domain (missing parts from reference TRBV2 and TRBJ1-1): EPEVTQTPSHQVTQMGQEVILRCVPISNHLYFYWYRQILGQKVEFLVSFYNNEISEKSEIFDDQFSVERPDGSNFTLKIRSTKLEDSAMYFCASSGEVNTEAFFGQGTRLTVV.

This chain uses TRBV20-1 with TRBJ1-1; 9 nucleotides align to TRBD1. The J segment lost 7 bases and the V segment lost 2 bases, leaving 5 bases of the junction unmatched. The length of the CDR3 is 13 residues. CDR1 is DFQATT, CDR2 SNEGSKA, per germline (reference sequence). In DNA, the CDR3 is TGCAGTGCTAGATGGACAGGGGAGATTGAAGCTTTCTTT. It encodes CSARWTGEIEAFF.

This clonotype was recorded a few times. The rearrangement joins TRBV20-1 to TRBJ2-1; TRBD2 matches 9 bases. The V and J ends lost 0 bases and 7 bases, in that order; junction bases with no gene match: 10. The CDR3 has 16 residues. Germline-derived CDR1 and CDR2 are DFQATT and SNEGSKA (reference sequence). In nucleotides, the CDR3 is TGCAGTGCTAGAGATCCAATAGCGGGAGAGATAAATGAGCAGTTCTTC. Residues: CSARDPIAGEINEQFF.

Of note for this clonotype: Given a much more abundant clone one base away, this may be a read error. The CDR3 coding sequence is TGCAGTGCAGATGCCGTCAAGTGGGCTAACTATGGCTACACCTTC. Translation: CSADAVKWANYGYTF. The J gene is TRBJ1-2, the V gene TRBV20-1, with unresolved D. V lost 6 bases to trimming and J lost 0 bases, with 17 bases between them. The CDR3 length is 15 residues. Germline CDR1 and CDR2: DFQATT and SNEGSKA (reference sequence).

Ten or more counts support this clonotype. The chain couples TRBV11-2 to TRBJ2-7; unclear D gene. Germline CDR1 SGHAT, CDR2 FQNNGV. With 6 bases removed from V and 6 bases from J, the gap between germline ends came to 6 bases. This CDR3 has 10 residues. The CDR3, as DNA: TGTGCCAGCAGGACGACCGAGCAGTACTTC. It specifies CASRTTEQYF.